These T cell receptor beta chains were read from a single sample in a study of blood T cell repertoires in COVID-19. Libraries were prepared by immunoSEQ multiplex PCR; TCRdb keeps only in-frame clonotypes and omits some of them. This table holds roughly 85,000 clones, roughly 90% found once. The sample comprised peripheral blood. These receptor sequences come from a man between 50 and 59 years old with active or convalescent COVID-19. Both conserved end residues are part of each CDR3. A D gene is named only where the DNA matches it firmly.

CDR3aa: CASRPGQPNQPQHF; len: 14; d_gene: .; v_gene: TRBV6-6
CDR3aa: CASSQTGISTEAFF; len: 14; d_gene: TRBD1; v_gene: TRBV10-1
CDR3aa: CASSFQTGSSGNTIYF; len: 16; d_gene: TRBD1; v_gene: TRBV5-1
CDR3aa: CASSPESGGQETQYF; len: 15; d_gene: TRBD2; v_gene: TRBV18
CDR3aa: CASSLGLVVTDTQYF; len: 15; d_gene: .; v_gene: TRBV5-1
CDR3aa: CASSLVGTDNSPLHF; len: 15; d_gene: TRBD1; v_gene: TRBV7-8
CDR3aa: CASTLTAYVGYTF; len: 13; d_gene: .; v_gene: TRBV2
CDR3aa: CASSPHPGESTDTQYF; len: 16; d_gene: .; v_gene: TRBV25-1
CDR3aa: CASSPGGALRTEAFF; len: 15; d_gene: .; v_gene: TRBV18
CDR3aa: CASREPPGQTSYEQYF; len: 16; d_gene: TRBD1; v_gene: TRBV10-1
CDR3aa: CASGPSGQIQYF; len: 12; d_gene: .; v_gene: TRBV6-2/TRBV6-3
CDR3aa: CASSQVELAIRETQYF; len: 16; d_gene: TRBD2; v_gene: TRBV4-1
CDR3aa: CASIPPRDQGTTEAFF; len: 16; d_gene: .; v_gene: TRBV6-6
CDR3aa: CASSLVFGNSGNTIYF; len: 16; d_gene: .; v_gene: TRBV5-1
CDR3aa: CASSQTGSTEAFF; len: 13; d_gene: TRBD1; v_gene: TRBV4-1
CDR3aa: CASPRGEGDEQFF; len: 13; d_gene: .; v_gene: TRBV2
CDR3aa: CASSPQRSGIASGANVLTF; len: 19; d_gene: TRBD2; v_gene: TRBV4-1
CDR3aa: CASSSGGIGSTEAFF; len: 15; d_gene: .; v_gene: TRBV7-6
CDR3aa: CASSPPGQGQNQPQHF; len: 16; d_gene: TRBD1; v_gene: TRBV18
CDR3aa: CASSLVEFGLAEYNEQFF; len: 18; d_gene: TRBD2; v_gene: TRBV5-6
CDR3aa: CASSLKGTEYGYTF; len: 14; d_gene: TRBD1; v_gene: TRBV7-2
CDR3aa: CASSARTSGHNEQFF; len: 15; d_gene: TRBD2; v_gene: TRBV11-3
CDR3aa: CASSPSSGIYNEQFF; len: 15; d_gene: TRBD2; v_gene: TRBV28
CDR3aa: CASSLLPARDYEQYF; len: 15; d_gene: .; v_gene: TRBV5-1
CDR3aa: CASSPGLPPGGEQFF; len: 15; d_gene: TRBD2; v_gene: TRBV2
CDR3aa: CATSDRLNTIYF; len: 12; d_gene: .; v_gene: TRBV24-1
CDR3aa: CSVTSEGLYQETQYF; len: 15; d_gene: TRBD2; v_gene: TRBV29-1
CDR3aa: CASSLSPGQAYTGELFF; len: 17; d_gene: TRBD1; v_gene: TRBV5-1
CDR3aa: CATSTAGQGEGDTQYF; len: 16; d_gene: TRBD1; v_gene: TRBV24-1
CDR3aa: CASRGGLTDTQYF; len: 13; d_gene: TRBD2; v_gene: TRBV27
CDR3aa: CASQGAGTEAFF; len: 12; d_gene: TRBD1; v_gene: TRBV19
CDR3aa: CASSTGPTNTEAFF; len: 14; d_gene: .; v_gene: TRBV6-5
CDR3aa: CASSRLARPYEQYF; len: 14; d_gene: TRBD2; v_gene: TRBV6-2/TRBV6-3
CDR3aa: CATSVTGTGAFNEQFF; len: 16; d_gene: TRBD1; v_gene: TRBV24-1
CDR3aa: CAWTADRGSYGYTF; len: 14; d_gene: TRBD1; v_gene: TRBV30
CDR3aa: CATSDFKAGGTYEQYF; len: 16; d_gene: TRBD2; v_gene: TRBV24-1
CDR3aa: CASSYSIEETQYF; len: 13; d_gene: .; v_gene: TRBV6-5
CDR3aa: CASSQDSQGLSETQYF; len: 16; d_gene: .; v_gene: TRBV4-2
CDR3aa: CSVGSSGAGGNIQYF; len: 15; d_gene: TRBD2; v_gene: TRBV29-1
CDR3aa: CASSVNRGSYNEQFF; len: 15; d_gene: TRBD1; v_gene: TRBV11-3
CDR3aa: CASIMGHLGDYEQYF; len: 15; d_gene: .; v_gene: TRBV6-4
CDR3aa: CASSYTGLAGESEQYF; len: 16; d_gene: TRBD2; v_gene: TRBV6-2/TRBV6-3
CDR3aa: CAWRAGTHYNEQFF; len: 14; d_gene: .; v_gene: TRBV30
CDR3aa: CASSLSGAGEYTEAFF; len: 16; d_gene: .; v_gene: TRBV21-1
CDR3aa: CSATGSTEAFF; len: 11; d_gene: .; v_gene: TRBV20-1
CDR3aa: CASSEGGGLANTGELFF; len: 17; d_gene: .; v_gene: TRBV2
CDR3aa: CASSEKFGTGSGNTIYF; len: 17; d_gene: TRBD1; v_gene: TRBV6-1
CDR3aa: CASSTGTGGSETQYF; len: 15; d_gene: TRBD1; v_gene: TRBV5-1
CDR3aa: CASRTLERTEASYEQYF; len: 17; d_gene: .; v_gene: TRBV5-8
CDR3aa: CASSLYRPGTNTEAFF; len: 16; d_gene: .; v_gene: TRBV7-2
CDR3aa: CASILPGLPRPFF; len: 13; d_gene: .; v_gene: TRBV28
CDR3aa: CASSRQGHSNQPQHF; len: 15; d_gene: .; v_gene: TRBV19
CDR3aa: CASSQVRATYEQYF; len: 14; d_gene: .; v_gene: TRBV3-1/TRBV3-2
CDR3aa: CASSNWEAFF; len: 10; d_gene: .; v_gene: TRBV28
CDR3aa: CASSSRVDRSTGELFF; len: 16; d_gene: .; v_gene: TRBV18
CDR3aa: CASSPYSRLTTRETQYF; len: 17; d_gene: .; v_gene: TRBV18
CDR3aa: CASSRTPTGVNEQFF; len: 15; d_gene: TRBD1; v_gene: TRBV9
CDR3aa: CASSEGGRSDTQYF; len: 14; d_gene: .; v_gene: TRBV10-1
CDR3aa: CASSVTSSLQPQHF; len: 14; d_gene: .; v_gene: TRBV9
CDR3aa: CAISESGGSRDSPLHF; len: 16; d_gene: .; v_gene: TRBV10-3